This is a list of T cell receptor beta chains from one sample in a study of blood T cell repertoires in COVID-19. TCRdb keeps only in-frame clones here, not all; method: immunoSEQ multiplex PCR. The table records 100,000 to 150,000 clones, around four fifths of them present only once. Sequenced sample: peripheral blood. Receptor source: a man aged 80 or over with COVID-19, enrolled during active disease. Both conserved end residues are part of each CDR3. A D gene is named only where the DNA matches it firmly. For some rows the clone size is stated as once, few or many, or as a class when expanded; others skip it.

J | V | size | D | CDR3 | DNA
TRBJ2-5 | TRBV28 | . | . | CASSLSARVTQYF | TGTGCCAGCAGTTTATCCGCCAGGGTAACCCAGTACTTC
TRBJ2-7 | TRBV7-7 | . | TRBD1 | CASSERTGSSYEQYF | TGTGCTAGCAGTGAGCGGACAGGTAGCTCCTACGAGCAGTACTTC
TRBJ2-3 | TRBV2 | . | TRBD2 | CASSEGTSRPTQYF | TGTGCCAGCAGTGAGGGGACTAGCAGGCCCACGCAGTATTTT
TRBJ2-7 | TRBV19 | . | . | CASSTDSSGAYEQYF | TGTGCCAGTAGTACCGATAGTTCAGGGGCCTACGAGCAGTACTTC
TRBJ2-1 | TRBV13 | . | TRBD2 | CASSYPPGGQFF | TGTGCCAGCAGCTATCCTCCGGGAGGGCAGTTCTTC
TRBJ2-3 | TRBV7-2 | . | TRBD2 | CASSPGGGGEDTQYF | TGTGCCAGCAGCCCCGGCGGGGGGGGAGAAGATACGCAGTATTTT
TRBJ2-7 | TRBV4-1 | . | . | CASSLTGDSTYEQYF | TGCGCCAGCAGCCTGACCGGTGACTCCACCTACGAGCAGTACTTC
TRBJ2-2 | TRBV29-1 | . | TRBD2 | CSVPGTSYTGELFF | TGCAGCGTCCCAGGGACTAGCTACACCGGGGAGCTGTTTTTT
TRBJ1-2 | TRBV11-2 | once | . | CASSLDTAAYYGYTF | TGTGCCAGCAGCTTAGATACAGCAGCCTACTATGGCTACACCTTC
TRBJ2-1 | TRBV24-1 | once | . | CATSDPRGSGPYNEQFF | TGTGCCACCAGTGACCCCCGGGGGAGCGGCCCCTACAATGAGCAGTTCTTC
TRBJ2-3 | TRBV5-1 | . | . | CASSLSYADTQYF | TGCGCCAGCAGCTTGAGCTACGCAGATACGCAGTATTTT
TRBJ2-1 | TRBV7-9 | . | TRBD2 | CAWGGLYNEQFF | TGTGCCTGGGGAGGGCTTTACAATGAGCAGTTCTTC
TRBJ1-1 | TRBV15 | . | . | CATSSPWTAEAFF | TGTGCCACCAGCAGCCCTTGGACTGCTGAAGCTTTCTTT
TRBJ2-5 | TRBV11-2 | many | . | CASSRLGDQETQYF | TGTGCCAGCAGCCGACTAGGTGACCAAGAGACCCAGTACTTC
TRBJ1-6 | TRBV4-2 | few | . | CASSQRIQGSTSPLHF | TGTGCCAGCAGCCAACGGATCCAGGGGTCTACTTCACCCCTCCACTTT
TRBJ2-4 | TRBV5-4 | . | . | CASSATGSKNIQYF | TGTGCCAGCAGCGCAACGGGTTCCAAAAACATTCAGTACTTC
TRBJ2-7 | TRBV29-1 | . | . | CSVGGRETHEQYF | TGCAGCGTTGGAGGCCGGGAGACCCACGAGCAGTACTTC
TRBJ2-1 | TRBV25-1 | . | TRBD2 | CASSERWGGSAEQFF | TGTGCCAGCAGTGAAAGGTGGGGGGGGTCCGCTGAGCAGTTCTTC
TRBJ2-3 | TRBV5-6 | . | TRBD2 | CASSFIAGGAQVLYF | TGTGCCAGCAGCTTTATAGCGGGGGGGGCGCAGGTTTTGTATTTT
TRBJ1-1 | TRBV28 | . | TRBD1 | CASRLTGVRDTEAFF | TGTGCCAGTCGATTGACAGGGGTCCGGGACACTGAAGCTTTCTTT
TRBJ2-7 | TRBV10-3 | once | . | CAIRDGNEQYF | TGTGCCATCAGGGACGGGAACGAGCAGTACTTC
TRBJ2-1 | TRBV7-2 | . | TRBD2 | CASSLVSGRINEQFF | TGTGCCAGCAGCTTAGTTAGCGGGAGGATCAATGAGCAGTTCTTC
TRBJ2-7 | TRBV2 | . | . | CASSKEDAHEQYF | TGTGCCAGCAGCAAGGAGGACGCGCACGAGCAGTACTTC
TRBJ2-7 | TRBV21-1 | . | . | CASSKIWTESYEQYF | TGTGCCAGCAGCAAAATCTGGACAGAGAGCTACGAGCAGTACTTC
TRBJ2-7 | TRBV18 | . | TRBD1 | CASSLDRGHYEQYF | TGTGCCAGCTCACTCGACAGGGGGCATTACGAGCAGTACTTC